One and the same sample provided the 8 T cell receptor beta chains below, sequenced in a study of T cells after yellow fever vaccination. TCRdb recomputed calls from the 5' RACE reads with MiXCR, one row per CDR3 protein. The sample includes around 250,000 distinct CDR3 sequences, 6.9% of them seen just once. The sample in question was CD4+ T cells sorted from PBMCs, obtained 15 days after the yellow fever booster vaccination. Receptor source: a man younger than 40 who received the YFV17D yellow fever vaccine.

This clonotype was found a few times. The V and J genes are TRBV29-1 and TRBJ2-3; no reliable D call. Trimming stripped 6 bases from V and 1 base from J, with 11 bases between. The length of the CDR3 is 13 residues. Germline CDR1 and CDR2: SQVTM and ANQGSEA. In DNA form, the CDR3 reads TGCAGCGTCAAGACACAAGGCACAGATACGCAGTATTTT. Its translation: CSVKTQGTDTQYF.

The chain joins TRBV6-1 to TRBJ2-7; 12 nucleotides line up with TRBD2. CDR3 size: 16 residues. The V segment lost 7 bases and the J segment 5 bases; nucleotides outside the gene matches: 12. CDR1 is MNHNS, CDR2 SASEGT, per germline. CDR3 residues: CASTPPVTSGRNEQYF. CDR3 coding DNA: TGTGCCAGCACCCCCCCCGTGACTAGCGGGAGAAACGAGCAGTACTTC.

This clonotype was found many times. The genes are TRBV18 and TRBJ2-7; the match to TRBD1 covers 8 bases. The CDR3 is 15 residues long. V shed 2 bases and J 2 bases; nucleotides not matched to a gene: 5. Germline CDR1 KGHSH, CDR2 LQKENI. CDR3 region: CASSPDRGQAYEQYF. CDR3 in DNA: TGTGCCAGCTCACCAGACAGGGGCCAGGCCTACGAGCAGTACTTC.

A few counts support this clonotype. This chain connects TRBV18 to TRBJ2-1; D is undetermined. The V gene's germline CDR1 is KGHSH and CDR2 LQKENI. This CDR3 region has 17 residues. V lost 5 bases to trimming and J lost 7 bases, with 24 bases between them. CDR3 nucleotide sequence: TGTGCCAGCTCAAACCTACCGGGCAGGCAGTCTCAAAATGAGCAGTTCTTC. It encodes CASSNLPGRQSQNEQFF.

In this sample, this clonotype turned up many times. V usage is TRBV12-3 or TRBV12-4 and J usage is TRBJ2-7, with 14 positions matching TRBD2. The CDR3 sequence is 15 residues long. V lost 2 bases, J lost 6 bases, and 3 bases stayed unmatched. The CDR3 reads CASSLKGLAGVEQYF. The DNA for the CDR3 is TGTGCCAGCAGTTTAAAGGGACTAGCGGGAGTCGAGCAGTACTTC.

Concerning this clonotype: A much bigger clone sits one base away, suggesting this may be a read error. The chain uses TRBV25-1 and TRBJ2-7, with 8 bases that match TRBD1. The length of the CDR3 is 15 residues. The J segment lost 0 bases and the V segment lost 4 bases, leaving 5 bases of the junction unmatched. Germline lookup yields CDR1 MGHDK and CDR2 SYGVNS. The CDR3 loop reads CASSGSGGTSYEQYF. For the CDR3, the DNA is TGTGCCAGCAGTGGTTCAGGGGGCACCTCCTACGAGCAGTACTTC.

In this sample, this clonotype turned up a few times. One end of the junction varies from germline; a read error may be responsible. This rearrangement joins TRBV5-6 to TRBJ2-7; no reliable D call. CDR1 is SGHDT, CDR2 YYEEEE, per germline. The CDR3 is 14 amino acids. The chain's CDR3 is CASSLFRTVYEQYF. The CDR3 DNA follows: TGTGCAAGCAGCTTGTTCAGAACCGTCTACGAGCAGTACTTC.

The DNA for the CDR3 is TGCGCCAGCCGATGGGATCCCACCTACAATGAGCAGTTCTTC. Translated, it gives CASRWDPTYNEQFF. This chain connects TRBV5-1 to TRBJ2-1; D is ambiguous. The CDR3 has 14 residues. Germline V lookup: CDR1 SGHRS, CDR2 YFSETQ. Trimming stripped 7 bases from V and 2 bases from J, with 13 bases between.